The 5 T cell receptor beta chains below all came from one sample that was sequenced in a study of cytomegalovirus exposure and HLA in healthy donors. PCR involved 60 Vbeta and 13 Jbeta primers. Generated by immunoSEQ multiplex PCR, the TCRdb table keeps only in-frame clones and is missing some. This table holds 95,000 to 150,000 clones, under 70% found once. What was sequenced was PBMCs. These receptor sequences come from a man aged 18 to 30 in good health and CMV-seronegative.

The chain links TRBV4-1 to TRBJ1-2; 9 nucleotides match TRBD1. Germline V gives CDR1 MGHRA, CDR2 YSYEKL. Trimming took 1 base from V and 4 from J; bases not matched to a gene: 4. The CDR3 loop spans 15 amino acids. The CDR3 DNA reads TGCGCCAGCAGCCAAGGGGGGACAGGGACCTATGGCTACACCTTC. Encoded protein: CASSQGGTGTYGYTF.

Regarding this clone: The sample holds other DNA sequences that translate to the same CDR3. CDR3 DNA sequence: TGTGCCAGCAGTGAGCCCCCCCTCACAGGGGCCTCCTACGAGCAGTACTTC. This gives the protein CASSEPPLTGASYEQYF. The rearrangement uses TRBV6-1 and TRBJ2-7, with 7 bases fitting TRBD1. This CDR3 comprises 17 residues. Germline CDR1 is MNHNS and CDR2 is SASEGT. The V and J ends lost 3 bases and 0 bases, in that order; junction bases with no gene match: 11.

The chain joins TRBV5-1 to TRBJ2-7; D is unclear. Trimming shortened V by 0 bases and J by 2 bases, and 9 bases separated the two germline ends. CDR3 length: 14 amino acids. Germline assignment: CDR1 SGHRS and CDR2 YFSETQ. CDR3 nucleotide sequence: TGCGCCAGCAGCTTGGGGCCTGAGGCCTACGAGCAGTACTTC. It codes for CASSLGPEAYEQYF.

V is TRBV27 and J is TRBJ2-1; TRBD2 agrees at 9 bases. CDR1 MNHEY and CDR2 SMNVEV come from the germline V gene (reference sequence). There are 12 residues in the CDR3. The ends lost 6 bases at V and 9 bases at J; junction bases unmatched: 3. The CDR3 protein is CASSSSGAEQFF. The CDR3 DNA reads as TGTGCCAGCAGCTCTAGCGGGGCTGAGCAGTTCTTC.

The chain has TRBV30 and TRBJ1-2; D is undetermined. There are 11 residues in the CDR3. V gave up 2 bases and J gave up 9 bases, with 10 bases separating them. Germline values: CDR1 GTSNPN, CDR2 SVGIG (reference sequence). The CDR3 here is CAWSTGFSYTF. As DNA, the CDR3 is TGTGCCTGGAGTACGGGATTTAGCTACACCTTC.